One and the same sample provided the 23 T cell receptor beta chains below, sequenced in a study of ipilimumab plus nivolumab after autologous stem cell transplantation listed by TCRdb under 2021. Library preparation was by the immunoSEQ multiplex PCR assay. Drawn from immuneACCESS, this table holds only the in-frame rearrangements with V and J called that TCRdb kept. Clones are partly lost; checked studies trace under half to an unresolved V gene and leave the rest unexplained. This sample comprises 20,000 to 25,000 clones, 70% to 80% of them detected only once. Roughly 20% of the sample is held by the ten biggest clonotypes. This specimen was PBMCs, taken in a trial of ipilimumab plus nivolumab as post-transplant consolidation. Receptors were obtained from a male donor with diffuse large B-cell lymphoma.

This chain joins TRBV4-3 and TRBJ1-6; D call uncertain. CDR1 and CDR2 from the germline V gene are LGHNA and YSLEER. V was shortened by 0 bases and J by 3 bases, with 12 bases between the two germline ends. The CDR3 contains 17 residues. The CDR3 coding sequence is TGCGCCAGCAGCCAAGATTCGGCGGCGGTCTATAATTCACCCCTCCACTTT. It yields the protein CASSQDSAAVYNSPLHF.

The chain couples TRBV7-2 to TRBJ2-3, with D unresolved. CDR3 length: 12 amino acids. Trimming took 2 bases from V and 4 from J, leaving 4 bases between them. Germline V gives CDR1 SGHTA, CDR2 FQGNSA. This CDR3 is CASSLMADTQYF. DNA for the CDR3: TGTGCCAGCAGCTTAATGGCAGATACGCAGTATTTT.

Only one count was recorded for this clone. The V gene is TRBV5-1, the J gene TRBJ2-1, with D possibly TRBD1 on 6 matching bases. Deletions cut 4 bases from V and 4 bases from J, with 15 bases between. CDR1 is SGHRS and CDR2 is YFSETQ in the germline V gene. This CDR3 is built from 15 residues. CDR3 in amino acids: CASSLGPGQYNEQFF. DNA for the CDR3: TGCGCCAGCAGCCTTGGCCCGGGACAATACAATGAGCAGTTCTTC.

V and J are TRBV11-3 and TRBJ2-3, with 12 nucleotides matching TRBD2. Germline CDR1 SGHNT, CDR2 YENEEA. The CDR3 is 17 amino acids. J was trimmed by 5 bases and V by 5 bases; bases with no gene match: 11. CDR3 coding DNA: TGTGCCAGCAGCCAAGGTTTGACTAGCGGGGGCCAAGATACGCAGTATTTT. Residues: CASSQGLTSGGQDTQYF.

The chain employs TRBV7-3 and TRBJ1-1; D perhaps matches TRBD1 (5 bases). V was shortened by 2 bases and J by 2 bases, with 12 bases between the two germline ends. Germline values: CDR1 SGHTA, CDR2 FQGTGA. The CDR3 runs to 15 residues. This chain's CDR3 is CASSLLGQGNTEAFF. The CDR3, as DNA: TGTGCCAGCAGCTTATTGGGGCAGGGAAACACTGAAGCTTTCTTT.

The genes are TRBV5-8 and TRBJ1-6, with 8 bases lining up with TRBD1. This CDR3 spans 14 amino acids. V shed 1 base and J 9 bases; nucleotides not matched to a gene: 3. The germline V gene encodes CDR1 SGHTS and CDR2 YDEGEE. DNA of the CDR3: TGTGCCAGCAGCTTGTGGCAGGGGGCTTCACCCCTCCACTTT. It is translated as CASSLWQGASPLHF.

J is TRBJ2-2 and V is TRBV7-2, with 8 bases aligning to TRBD2. This CDR3 has 17 residues. Germline values: CDR1 SGHTA, CDR2 FQGNSA. V gave up 1 base and J gave up 4 bases; unmatched junction bases: 8. The chain's CDR3 is CASSLGAGGPGTGELFF. The CDR3 DNA reads TGTGCCAGCAGCTTAGGTGCGGGGGGCCCGGGCACCGGGGAGCTGTTTTTT. Drawing the rest from reference TRBV7-2 and TRBJ2-2, the complete variable domain is GAGVSQSPSNKVTEKGKDVELRCDPISGHTALYWYRQSLGQGLEFLIYFQGNSAPDKSGLPSDRFSAERTGGSVSTLTIQRTQQEDSAVYLCASSLGAGGPGTGELFFGEGSRLTVL.

This clone turned up a few times. V usage is TRBV5-8 and J usage is TRBJ1-6; 8 positions agree with TRBD1. The CDR3 consists of 14 residues. J gave up 6 bases and V 3 bases, and 2 bases lay outside the gene matches. The germline V gene has CDR1 SGHTS and CDR2 YDEGEE. The CDR3 reads CASSWTGTNSPLHF. The CDR3 nucleotides are TGTGCCAGCAGCTGGACAGGGACTAATTCACCCCTCCACTTT.

The V gene is TRBV27, the J gene TRBJ1-2, with TRBD1 matching over 9 bases. Germline CDR1 is MNHEY and CDR2 is SMNVEV (reference sequence). The J segment lost 3 bases and the V segment lost 5 bases, leaving 7 bases of the junction unmatched. The CDR3 has 15 amino acids. The CDR3 is CASSGPGQGDYGYTF. The DNA of the CDR3 is TGTGCCAGCAGTGGACCGGGACAGGGTGACTATGGCTACACCTTC.

This clone has just one count. The chain has TRBV9 and TRBJ2-3; 7 nucleotides align to TRBD2. V was clipped by 1 base and J by 1 base; unmatched bases: 3. Germline V lookup: CDR1 SGDLS, CDR2 YYNGEE. The CDR3 is 15 amino acids. This CDR3 is CASSVYSGGTDTQYF. The CDR3 bases are TGTGCCAGCAGCGTATACAGCGGGGGCACAGATACGCAGTATTTT.

The chain has TRBV4-3 and TRBJ1-4, with a possible D match to TRBD1 (5 bases). The CDR3 has 15 residues. Germline values: CDR1 LGHNA, CDR2 YSLEER. Trimming pared 3 bases from V and 5 bases from J, leaving 13 bases between. The CDR3 nucleotides are TGCGCCAGCAGCCATCTTAGGGACCCGAATGAAAAACTGTTTTTT. Translating it yields CASSHLRDPNEKLFF.

The CDR3 spells CASSPGGSGTMNTEAFF. Written as DNA, the CDR3 is TGCGCCAGCAGCCCTGGTGGCTCCGGTACCATGAACACTGAAGCTTTCTTT. V is TRBV5-1 and J is TRBJ1-1; unclear D gene. Germline V gene lookup returns CDR1 SGHRS and CDR2 YFSETQ. This CDR3 comprises 17 residues. Trimming removed 4 bases from V and 0 bases from J, with 19 bases in between.

CDR3 DNA sequence: TGTGCCAGCAGTCCTAAGGCGGGGGGGCGGAAGACCCAGTACTTC. Translated, it gives CASSPKAGGRKTQYF. This sequence joins TRBV28 and TRBJ2-5, with 9 bases aligning to TRBD2. Germline V gives CDR1 MDHEN, CDR2 SYDVKM. Trimming took 5 bases from V and 6 from J; bases not matched to a gene: 10. This CDR3 contains 15 residues. Variable domain in full (rest from reference TRBV28 and TRBJ2-5): DVKVTQSSRYLVKRTGEKVFLECVQDMDHENMFWYRQDPGLGLRLIYFSYDVKMKEKGDIPEGYSVSREKKERFSLILESASTNQTSMYLCASSPKAGGRKTQYFGPGTRLLVL.

This chain's CDR3 is CASSKWGDRGQVNEQFF. The CDR3 coding sequence is TGTGCCAGTAGTAAGTGGGGGGACAGGGGGCAGGTCAATGAGCAGTTCTTC. The J gene is TRBJ2-1, the V gene TRBV19; 12 bases align to TRBD1. Germline-derived CDR1 and CDR2 are LNHDA and SQIVND (reference sequence). The CDR3 runs 17 residues. V lost 4 bases and J lost 6; bases outside the gene matches: 10. Filled out from reference TRBV19 and TRBJ2-1, the complete variable domain reads DGGITQSPKYLFRKEGQNVTLSCEQNLNHDAMYWYRQDPGQGLRLIYYSQIVNDFQKGDIAEGYSVSREKKESFPLTVTSAQKNPTAFYLCASSKWGDRGQVNEQFFGPGTRLTVL.

The V call is TRBV25-1, the J call TRBJ2-1; D is ambiguous. V was pared by 3 bases and J by 7 bases, with 7 bases between. CDR1 is MGHDK, CDR2 SYGVNS, per germline. The CDR3 extends over 12 amino acids. CDR3 nucleotide sequence: TGTGCCAGCAGTGATCGTGGGAATGAGCAGTTCTTC. Protein sequence: CASSDRGNEQFF.

This clone has a single count. The chain has TRBV9 and TRBJ1-3; TRBD1 is a possible D gene (5 bases). Trimming shortened V by 3 bases and J by 4 bases, and 14 bases separated the two germline ends. This CDR3 spans 15 amino acids. Germline CDR1 SGDLS, CDR2 YYNGEE. In nucleotides, the CDR3 is TGTGCCAGCAGCGCCCAGACAGAGGTGGGAAACACCATATATTTT. It yields the protein CASSAQTEVGNTIYF.

The rearrangement uses TRBV7-9 and TRBJ2-1, with 11 bases identical to TRBD2. This CDR3 comprises 16 residues. Looked up from germline, CDR1 is SEHNR and CDR2 is FQNEAQ (reference sequence). V shed 5 bases and J 3 bases; nucleotides not matched to a gene: 6. For the CDR3, the DNA is TGTGCCAGCAGCCAAAGACTAGCGGGGATCTACAATGAGCAGTTCTTC. Protein sequence: CASSQRLAGIYNEQFF.

This clone was observed a single time. The V gene is TRBV21-1, the J gene TRBJ1-6; the DNA was not used to check the table's D call, TRBD1. TRBV21-1 is designated a pseudogene. The CDR3 loop spans 9 amino acids. The CDR3 here is CASIRVIHF. In DNA, the CDR3 is TGTGCCAGCATCAGGGTGATCCACTTT.

The CDR3 DNA reads TGTGCCAGCAGCCGGGACGTAGGGGGCTACACCTTC. As protein: CASSRDVGGYTF. V and J are TRBV11-1 and TRBJ1-2, with D maybe TRBD1 (5 bases). CDR1 SGHAT and CDR2 FQDESV come from the germline V gene (reference sequence). V was cut by 5 bases and J by 8 bases, with 12 bases left in between. The CDR3 loop spans 12 amino acids.

CDR3: CASSTGTVSNEKLFF. In DNA form, the CDR3 reads TGCGCCAGCAGCACCGGGACAGTGTCTAATGAAAAACTGTTTTTT. This chain links TRBV5-1 with TRBJ1-4, with TRBD1 matching 7 bases. Germline CDR1 is SGHRS and CDR2 is YFSETQ. V gave up 4 bases and J gave up 3 bases; unmatched junction bases: 6. The CDR3 has 15 amino acids.

The rearrangement uses TRBV7-3 and TRBJ1-2, with 7 bases lining up with TRBD1. CDR3 length equals 13 residues. Per germline, CDR1 SGHTA and CDR2 FQGTGA. Trimming removed 5 bases from V and 4 bases from J; junction bases left unmatched: 4. CDR3 nucleotides: TGTGCCAGCAGCCCGGGACAGAGCTATGGCTACACCTTC. Translated: CASSPGQSYGYTF.

The V gene is TRBV12-5, the J gene TRBJ2-2; D call uncertain. In germline, CDR1 is LGHNT, CDR2 FRNRAP. This CDR3 is 15 amino acids long. V lost 0 bases and J 6 bases, leaving 11 bases between the germline ends. CDR3 sequence (DNA): TGTGCTAGTGGTTTGGTAGTGGGCGCGGCCGGGGAGCTGTTTTTT. It codes for CASGLVVGAAGELFF.

The chain couples TRBV5-1 to TRBJ1-1; D gene unclear. Germline CDR1 reads SGHRS; CDR2 reads YFSETQ. Trimming removed 0 bases from V and 0 bases from J, with 9 bases in between. This CDR3 is built from 15 residues. This CDR3 is CASSLVLGMNTEAFF. The CDR3 bases are TGCGCCAGCAGCTTGGTTCTGGGGATGAACACTGAAGCTTTCTTT.